The next 4 T cell receptor beta chains were all read from a single sample in a study of blood T cell repertoires in COVID-19 (dated by TCRdb to 2020 to 2021). Receptor libraries were prepared by the immunoSEQ multiplex PCR assay. As stored in TCRdb, this immuneACCESS dataset retains in-frame rearrangements with V and J assigned. A fraction of the clones does not appear; measured against another copy, unresolved V genes explain less than half of the discrepancy, and the remainder lacks a known reason. Present in this sample are about 38,000 clones, approximately 80% of which were seen just once. The ten largest clones add up to under 2% of the sample. The sample consisted of peripheral blood. These receptors all come from a man between 60 and 70 years old with COVID-19, enrolled during active disease.

The chain has TRBV5-1 and TRBJ1-1; TRBD1 is a possible D gene (5 bases). The CDR3 loop spans 15 amino acids. With 0 bases removed from V and 6 bases from J, the gap between germline ends came to 15 bases. Germline assignment: CDR1 SGHRS and CDR2 YFSETQ. The CDR3 region has the DNA TGCGCCAGCAGCTTGGTGCGGGGTAAAGGGGCTGAAGCTTTCTTT. It codes for CASSLVRGKGAEAFF.

The chain combines TRBV5-1 with TRBJ1-6, with a possible D match to TRBD1 (5 bases). The V gene lost 3 bases and the J gene lost 6 bases, with 19 bases spanning the gap. Germline CDR1 and CDR2: SGHRS and YFSETQ. The CDR3 spans 17 residues. The CDR3 nucleotides are TGCGCCAGCAGCTCTGGTTCAGGGTCGTCCCTTAATTCACCCCTCCACTTT. It is translated as CASSSGSGSSLNSPLHF.

This rearrangement joins TRBV6-4 to TRBJ1-1; D possibly corresponds to TRBD1 (5 bases). The CDR3 has 14 residues. With 4 bases removed from V and 5 bases from J, the gap between germline ends came to 14 bases. Germline V CDR1 and CDR2: MRHNA, SNTAGT. CDR3 nucleotides: TGTGCCAGCAGTGCAGTACCTGGGGGGACTGAAGCTTTCTTT. Its translation is CASSAVPGGTEAFF.

This CDR3 is CASSMESHNQPQHF. DNA for the CDR3: TGTGCCAGTAGTATGGAGAGCCACAATCAGCCCCAGCATTTT. The V gene is TRBV19, the J gene TRBJ1-5; D uncertain. There are 14 residues in the CDR3. Germline V lookup: CDR1 LNHDA, CDR2 SQIVND (reference sequence). V was pared by 3 bases and J by 3 bases, with 9 bases between. Full variable domain (remainder filled in from reference TRBV19 and TRBJ1-5): DGGITQSPKYLFRKEGQNVTLSCEQNLNHDAMYWYRQDPGQGLRLIYYSQIVNDFQKGDIAEGYSVSREKKESFPLTVTSAQKNPTAFYLCASSMESHNQPQHFGDGTRLSIL.